The 4 T cell receptor beta chains presented below share a single source sample, sequenced in a study of cytomegalovirus exposure and HLA in healthy donors. Sequenced by immunoSEQ multiplex PCR; TCRdb stores in-frame clones only, minus some. The top ten hold more than 2.5% of the sample, which has roughly 150,000 clones, roughly nine tenths seen once. Sequenced material: PBMCs. Receptors originate from a woman younger than 30 in good health and CMV-seropositive.

J is TRBJ2-5 and V is TRBV29-1; 8 nucleotides match TRBD2. This CDR3 is built from 13 residues. Unmatched junction bases numbered 3, after V lost 6 bases and J lost 0 bases. Per germline, CDR1 SQVTM and CDR2 ANQGSEA. The CDR3: CSVRSGNQETQYF. The CDR3 bases are TGCAGCGTCCGTAGCGGGAACCAAGAGACCCAGTACTTC.

V usage is TRBV28 and J usage is TRBJ2-3, with D possibly being TRBD2 (7 bases). Germline assignment: CDR1 MDHEN and CDR2 SYDVKM. The CDR3 totals 16 residues. Trimming left V 8 bases short and J 0 bases short, with 18 bases between. The DNA for the CDR3 is TGTGCCAGCCGCCAAAGGGGGGGAATGAGCACAGATACGCAGTATTTT. This sequence encodes CASRQRGGMSTDTQYF.

V is TRBV5-4 and J is TRBJ2-7; D possibly corresponds to TRBD1 (6 bases). V shed 2 bases and J shed 6 bases, with 12 bases lying between them. Germline V CDR1 and CDR2: SGHNT, YYREEE (reference sequence). This CDR3 contains 13 residues. CDR3 amino acids: CASSLNRAGEQYF. The CDR3, as DNA: TGTGCCAGCAGCTTAAACAGGGCGGGCGAGCAGTACTTC.

The chain combines TRBV6-6 with TRBJ1-5; 7 nucleotides agree with TRBD1. Germline CDR1 reads MNHNY; CDR2 reads SVGAGI (reference sequence). CDR3 length: 15 residues. V lost 5 bases to trimming and J lost 5 bases; unmatched junction nucleotides: 9. CDR3 in amino acids: CASSHTGARDQPQHF. As DNA, the CDR3 is TGTGCCAGCAGTCACACAGGGGCCCGGGATCAGCCCCAGCATTTT.